These 24 T cell receptor beta chains were all obtained from the same sample, sequenced in a study of CD8+CD57+ T cells in acquired aplastic anemia. Researchers used genomic DNA as the template to profile TCR beta VDJ and CDR3. MiXCR, run by TCRdb on the reads, gives a single entry per CDR3 protein. The table includes roughly 150,000 distinct CDR3 sequences, around 40% detected once. The material sequenced was sorted CD4+, CD8+, or CD8+CD57+ T cells (not recorded which) from PBMCs. These receptors were obtained from a human donor in good health.

This clonotype was observed once. The genes are TRBV6-1 and TRBJ2-7, with D unresolved. The CDR3 has 14 residues. Trimming left V 5 bases short and J 5 bases short, with 16 bases between. The germline V gene encodes CDR1 MNHNS and CDR2 SASEGT. The CDR3 loop is CASSRDRSGHEQYF. CDR3 sequence (DNA): TGTGCCAGCAGTCGAGACCGGTCTGGGCACGAGCAGTACTTC.

J is TRBJ2-2 and V is TRBV10-3; 12 bases are shared with TRBD1. J lost 3 bases, V lost 6 bases, and 2 bases had no gene match. CDR1 is ENHRY and CDR2 is SYGVKD in the germline V gene. The CDR3 is 15 residues long. The CDR3 loop reads CAIRGTGGDTGELFF. CDR3 sequence (DNA): TGTGCCATCAGGGGGACAGGGGGCGACACCGGGGAGCTGTTTTTT.

The sample holds many counts of this clonotype. The chain carries TRBV9 and TRBJ2-1; 9 positions match TRBD1. The V and J ends lost 2 bases and 7 bases, in that order; junction bases with no gene match: 4. The CDR3 totals 14 residues. Germline CDR1 is SGDLS and CDR2 is YYNGEE. CDR3 sequence reads: CASSVGQGRNEQFF. As DNA, the CDR3 is TGTGCCAGCAGCGTTGGACAGGGGAGAAATGAGCAGTTCTTC.

A word on this clonotype: A much larger clone sits a single nucleotide away, making a read error possible. The chain combines TRBV12-3 or TRBV12-4 with TRBJ1-1; the D gene is possibly TRBD1 (5 bases). The CDR3 runs 15 residues. CDR3 region: CASSFGGALNTDAFF. CDR3 coding DNA: TGTGCCAGCAGTTTCGGCGGGGCATTGAACACTGATGCTTTCTTT.

This chain joins TRBV29-1 and TRBJ1-2, with TRBD1 as a possible D gene (6 bases). This CDR3 comprises 14 residues. The germline V gene encodes CDR1 SQVTM and CDR2 ANQGSEA. Trimming cost V 6 bases and J 7 bases, with 21 bases left between them. The CDR3 region is CSVGGEASIRGYTF. CDR3 nucleotide sequence: TGCAGCGTAGGGGGGGAGGCGAGTATTCGTGGCTACACCTTC.

This clonotype was picked up many times. The CDR3 here is CASSEYGDRIEGDTQYF. CDR3 nucleotides: TGTGCCAGCAGTGAATATGGGGACAGGATAGAAGGGGATACGCAGTATTTT. V and J are TRBV2 and TRBJ2-3; TRBD1 matches 8 bases. The CDR3 spans 17 residues. The V gene end was trimmed by 2 bases and the J gene end by 6 bases; junction bases not matched to a gene: 13. Germline CDR1 reads SNHLY; CDR2 reads FYNNEI.

This clonotype was recorded at least ten times. The CDR3 region is CASSPGTVVDTQYF. CDR3 nucleotide sequence: TGTGCCAGCAGCCCAGGGACGGTCGTAGATACGCAGTATTTT. The rearrangement uses TRBV11-3 and TRBJ2-3, with D perhaps being TRBD1 or TRBD2 (5 bases each). The V gene lost 5 bases and the J gene lost 5 bases, with 14 bases spanning the gap. Looked up from germline, CDR1 is SGHNT and CDR2 is YENEEA. The CDR3 is made up of 14 amino acids.

This clonotype has a handful of counts. This rearrangement joins TRBV15 to TRBJ2-2; D is ambiguous. CDR3 length equals 12 residues. Germline lookup yields CDR1 LNHNV and CDR2 YYDKDF (reference sequence). V was cut by 5 bases and J by 8 bases, with 9 bases left in between. In nucleotides, the CDR3 is TGTGCCACCAGCTCGTACTTAGGGGAGCTGTTTTTT. Protein product: CATSSYLGELFF.

This clonotype was counted ten times or more. The genes are TRBV6-1 and TRBJ1-6; D perhaps matches TRBD1 (5 bases). V was shortened by 6 bases and J by 4 bases, with 16 bases between the two germline ends. The CDR3 loop spans 16 amino acids. Germline-derived CDR1 and CDR2 are MNHNS and SASEGT. The CDR3, as DNA: TGTGCCAGCAGCAAAAATCGGGGGAGATATAATTCACCCCTCCACTTT. Translating gives CASSKNRGRYNSPLHF.

Details on this clonotype: A much larger clone lies one base from this, so it may be a read error. The CDR3 ends on some other residue instead of the conserved phenylalanine or tryptophan, so this is likely a read error. The CDR3 reads CASRTGLAGAGDTQYL. In DNA form, the CDR3 reads TGTGCCAGCAGAACGGGACTAGCGGGAGCGGGGGATACGCAGTATCTT. The gene calls are TRBV12-3 or TRBV12-4 and TRBJ2-3, with 14 bases matching TRBD2. Trimming removed 6 bases from V and 6 bases from J; junction bases left unmatched: 8. The CDR3 length is 16 residues.

This chain uses TRBV24-1 with TRBJ1-6; D remains ambiguous. CDR1 and CDR2 (germline): KGHDR, SFDVKD. V was trimmed by 0 bases and J by 6 bases, leaving 8 bases between them. The CDR3 runs to 15 residues. The CDR3 DNA reads as TGTGCCACCAGTGATTTGGGACTCGGTAATTCACCCCTCCACTTT. This sequence encodes CATSDLGLGNSPLHF.

This clonotype was seen many times. The chain employs TRBV7-2 and TRBJ1-4; D unresolved. CDR1 and CDR2 from the germline V gene are SGHTA and FQGNSA. The CDR3 is 15 amino acids. The V end lost 2 bases, the J end lost 8 bases, and 15 bases lay between the germline ends. CDR3 sequence reads: CASSLQTSGEEKLFF. Here the CDR3 DNA reads TGTGCCAGCAGCTTACAAACATCCGGGGAGGAAAAACTGTTTTTT.

This clonotype was counted at least ten times. The V and J genes are TRBV7-3 and TRBJ1-2; D is perhaps TRBD1 (5 bases). Germline CDR1 SGHTA, CDR2 FQGTGA. CDR3 size: 13 residues. V shed 3 bases and J shed 4 bases, with 9 bases lying between them. The CDR3 coding sequence is TGTGCCAGCAGCTTTGGGACCCTCTATGGCTACACCTTC. Amino acid sequence: CASSFGTLYGYTF.

This clonotype was seen only once. This rearrangement joins TRBV7-6 to TRBJ2-5; D unresolved. The CDR3 spans 13 residues. CDR1 and CDR2 from the germline V gene are SGHVS and FNYEAQ. Trimming took off 4 bases at V and 5 bases at J, with 11 bases between the two ends. CDR3 in amino acids: CASSYTFRETQYF. CDR3 coding DNA: TGTGCCAGCAGCTATACCTTTCGGGAGACCCAGTACTTC.

A single count supports this clonotype. The chain couples TRBV4-2 to TRBJ2-3, with 8 nucleotides matching TRBD2. CDR1 and CDR2 from the germline V gene are LGHNA and YNFKEQ. The CDR3 is 14 amino acids. V lost 4 bases to trimming and J lost 1 base; unmatched junction nucleotides: 1. CDR3 sequence reads: CASSRSGGTDTQYF. The DNA of the CDR3 is TGTGCCAGCAGCCGTAGCGGGGGCACAGATACGCAGTATTTT.

This clonotype was observed many times. The chain uses TRBV5-1 and TRBJ2-1; tentatively, D is TRBD1 (5 bases). CDR3 length: 14 residues. Trimming pared 0 bases from V and 2 bases from J, leaving 6 bases between. The germline gives CDR1 SGHRS, CDR2 YFSETQ. The CDR3 DNA reads as TGCGCCAGCAGCTTGGCAGGGACCTACAATGAGCAGTTCTTC. It is translated as CASSLAGTYNEQFF. The full variable domain, in which reference TRBV5-1 and TRBJ2-1 provide the parts outside the CDR3, is KAGVTQTPRYLIKTRGQQVTLSCSPISGHRSVSWYQQTPGQGLQFLFEYFSETQRNKGNFPGRFSGRQFSNSRSEMNVSTLELGDSALYLCASSLAGTYNEQFFGPGTRLTVL.

The rearrangement uses TRBV11-1 and TRBJ2-1, with 9 bases fitting TRBD2. The CDR3 has 17 residues. CDR1 is SGHAT and CDR2 is FQDESV in the germline V gene (reference sequence). With V trimmed by 1 base and J by 4 bases, 8 bases remained unmatched. In DNA form, the CDR3 reads TGTGCCAGCAGCTTAGTTCTTAGCGGGGGTCATTACAATGAGCAGTTCTTC. As protein: CASSLVLSGGHYNEQFF.

In this sample, this clonotype turned up many times. The chain joins TRBV24-1 to TRBJ2-1, with a tentative D call TRBD2 (5 bases). The germline V gene has CDR1 KGHDR and CDR2 SFDVKD. The CDR3 has 14 residues. V lost 5 bases and J lost 8, with 15 bases in between. CDR3 protein: CATSGYTSRDEQFF. The CDR3 DNA reads TGTGCCACCAGTGGTTATACTAGTAGGGATGAGCAGTTCTTC.

V and J are TRBV29-1 and TRBJ1-1; D not resolved. Germline V CDR1 and CDR2: SQVTM, ANQGSEA. V dropped 7 bases and J dropped 1 base, with 13 bases sitting between them. This CDR3 spans 13 amino acids. CDR3 loop: CSALDLGNTEAFF. CDR3 sequence (DNA): TGCAGCGCCCTAGACCTGGGGAACACTGAAGCTTTCTTT.

Many counts were recorded for this clonotype. V gene TRBV5-5 combines with J gene TRBJ1-6; D gene unclear. Trimming shortened V by 5 bases and J by 4 bases, and 16 bases separated the two germline ends. Germline values: CDR1 SGHKS, CDR2 YYEKEE (reference sequence). The length of the CDR3 is 16 residues. Here the CDR3 reads CASRRKQNSYNSPLHF. CDR3 bases: TGTGCCAGCAGGAGAAAACAGAATAGTTATAATTCACCCCTCCACTTT. Full variable domain (missing parts from reference TRBV5-5 and TRBJ1-6): DAGVTQSPTHLIKTRGQQVTLRCSPISGHKSVSWYQQVLGQGPQFIFQYYEKEERGRGNFPDRFSARQFPNYSSELNVNALLLGDSALYLCASRRKQNSYNSPLHFGNGTRLTVT.

The chain combines TRBV4-1 with TRBJ2-5; TRBD2 matches at 15 bases. The CDR3 loop spans 21 amino acids. The ends lost 4 bases at V and 0 bases at J; junction bases unmatched: 15. CDR1 and CDR2 (germline): MGHRA, YSYEKL. The CDR3 region has the DNA TGCGCCAGCAGCCGACAACGTACCGGGACTAGCGGGGGGCCGTACCAAGAGACCCAGTACTTC. It codes for CASSRQRTGTSGGPYQETQYF.

At least ten counts were recorded for this clonotype. The gene calls are TRBV7-8 and TRBJ1-1; D call uncertain. V gave up 5 bases and J gave up 5 bases, with 21 bases separating them. Germline loops: CDR1 SGHVS, CDR2 FQNEAQ. This CDR3 spans 16 amino acids. This chain's CDR3 is CASSPRTDSLRTEAFF. The CDR3 nucleotides read TGTGCCAGCAGCCCAAGAACGGACTCCTTGAGGACTGAAGCTTTCTTT.

The gene calls are TRBV2 and TRBJ1-1; D possibly corresponds to TRBD1 (5 bases). Germline V gene sequence: CDR1 SNHLY, CDR2 FYNNEI. The CDR3 length is 14 residues. V was trimmed by 2 bases and J by 7 bases, leaving 14 bases between them. The DNA for the CDR3 is TGTGCCAGCAGTGAAATGGGCAGGGATCATGAAGCTTTCTTT. It is translated as CASSEMGRDHEAFF.

This clonotype was found many times. The chain couples TRBV14 to TRBJ1-6, with 7 bases that match TRBD1. The CDR3 totals 13 residues. The germline V gene encodes CDR1 SGHDN and CDR2 FVKESK. The V gene end was trimmed by 2 bases and the J gene end by 13 bases; junction bases not matched to a gene: 5. The CDR3 is CASSQRQGSPLHF. The CDR3 DNA sequence: TGTGCCAGCAGCCAACGACAGGGTTCGCCCCTCCACTTT.